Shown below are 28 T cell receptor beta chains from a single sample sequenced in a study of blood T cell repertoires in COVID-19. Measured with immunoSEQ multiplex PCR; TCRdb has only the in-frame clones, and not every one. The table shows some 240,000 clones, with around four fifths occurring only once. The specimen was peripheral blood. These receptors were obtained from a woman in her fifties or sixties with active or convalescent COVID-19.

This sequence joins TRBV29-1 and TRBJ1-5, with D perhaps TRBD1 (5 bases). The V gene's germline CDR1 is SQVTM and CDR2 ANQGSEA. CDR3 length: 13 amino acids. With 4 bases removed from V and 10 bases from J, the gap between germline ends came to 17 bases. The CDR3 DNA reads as TGCAGCGTTGGACAGTCCGAAAAGGGTCCCCAGCATTTT. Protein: CSVGQSEKGPQHF.

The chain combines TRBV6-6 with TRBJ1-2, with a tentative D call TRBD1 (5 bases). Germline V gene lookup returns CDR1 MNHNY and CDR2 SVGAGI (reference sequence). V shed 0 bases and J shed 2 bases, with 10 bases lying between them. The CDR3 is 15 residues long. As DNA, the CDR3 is TGTGCCAGCAGTTACTCGAAAGGGGCAAACTATGGCTACACCTTC. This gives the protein CASSYSKGANYGYTF.

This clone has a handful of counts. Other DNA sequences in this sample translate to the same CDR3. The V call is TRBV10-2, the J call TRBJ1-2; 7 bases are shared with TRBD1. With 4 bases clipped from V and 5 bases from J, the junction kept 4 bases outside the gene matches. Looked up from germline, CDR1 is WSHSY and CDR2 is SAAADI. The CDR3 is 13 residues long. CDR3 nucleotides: TGCGCCAGCAGTGGGACAGGTGATTATGGCTACACCTTC. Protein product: CASSGTGDYGYTF.

In DNA, the CDR3 is TGCGCCAGCAGCCAAGGGTTACAGGGGAGGTTTAATGGCTACACCTTC. This encodes CASSQGLQGRFNGYTF. The chain links TRBV4-1 to TRBJ1-2; 7 nucleotides align to TRBD1. V shed 1 base, J shed 6 bases, and the junction held 11 bases outside the gene matches. The CDR3 consists of 16 residues. Per germline, CDR1 MGHRA and CDR2 YSYEKL.

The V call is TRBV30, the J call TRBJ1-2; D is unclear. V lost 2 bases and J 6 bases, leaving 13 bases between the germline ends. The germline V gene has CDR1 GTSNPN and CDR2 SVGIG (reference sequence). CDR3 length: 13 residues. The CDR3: CAWSQTGPDGYTF. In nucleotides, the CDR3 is TGTGCCTGGAGTCAGACGGGTCCCGATGGCTACACCTTC.

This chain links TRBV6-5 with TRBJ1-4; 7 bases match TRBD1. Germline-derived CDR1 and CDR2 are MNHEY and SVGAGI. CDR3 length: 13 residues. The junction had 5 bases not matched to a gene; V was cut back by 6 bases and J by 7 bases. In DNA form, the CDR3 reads TGTGCCAGCAGCTGGGACAGAAGTGAAAAACTGTTTTTT. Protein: CASSWDRSEKLFF.

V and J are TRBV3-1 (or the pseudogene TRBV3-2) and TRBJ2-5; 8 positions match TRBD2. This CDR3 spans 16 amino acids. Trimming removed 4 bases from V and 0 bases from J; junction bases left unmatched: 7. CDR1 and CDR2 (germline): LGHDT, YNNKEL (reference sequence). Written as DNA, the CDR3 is TGTGCCAGCAGCCCCACCAGACTAGCGAACCAAGAGACCCAGTACTTC. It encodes CASSPTRLANQETQYF.

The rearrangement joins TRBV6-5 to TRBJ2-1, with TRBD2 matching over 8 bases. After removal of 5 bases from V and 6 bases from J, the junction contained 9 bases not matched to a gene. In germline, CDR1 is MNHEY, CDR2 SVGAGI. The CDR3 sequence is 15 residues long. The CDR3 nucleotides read TGTGCCAGCAGTCCCGGGGGGGCCGGTGGCAATGAGCAGTTCTTC. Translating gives CASSPGGAGGNEQFF.

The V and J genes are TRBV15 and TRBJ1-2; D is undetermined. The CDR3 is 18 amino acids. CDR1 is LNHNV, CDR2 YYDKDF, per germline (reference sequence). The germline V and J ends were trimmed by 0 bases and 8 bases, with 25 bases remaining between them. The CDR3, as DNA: TGTGCCACCAGCAGAGATCAAGGTTCTGGAGGTGGTATTGGGGGCTACACCTTC. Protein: CATSRDQGSGGGIGGYTF.

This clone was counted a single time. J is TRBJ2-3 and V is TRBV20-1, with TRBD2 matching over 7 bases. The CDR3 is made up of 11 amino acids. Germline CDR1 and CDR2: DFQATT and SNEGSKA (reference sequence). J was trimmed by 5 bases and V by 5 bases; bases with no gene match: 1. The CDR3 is CSAQRGDTQYF. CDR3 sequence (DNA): TGCAGTGCTCAGCGGGGAGATACGCAGTATTTT.

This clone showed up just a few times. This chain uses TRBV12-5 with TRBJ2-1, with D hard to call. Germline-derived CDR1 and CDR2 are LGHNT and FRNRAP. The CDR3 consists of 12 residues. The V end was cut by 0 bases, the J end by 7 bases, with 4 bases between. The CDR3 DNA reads TGTGCTAGTGGTTTGGTACAAAATGAGCAGTTCTTC. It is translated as CASGLVQNEQFF.

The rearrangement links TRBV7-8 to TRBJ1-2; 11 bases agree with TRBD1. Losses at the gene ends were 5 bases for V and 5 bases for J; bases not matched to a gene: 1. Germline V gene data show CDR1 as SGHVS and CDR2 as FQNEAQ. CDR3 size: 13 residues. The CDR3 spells CASSRDRGYGYTF. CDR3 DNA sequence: TGTGCCAGCAGCCGGGACAGGGGGTATGGCTACACCTTC.

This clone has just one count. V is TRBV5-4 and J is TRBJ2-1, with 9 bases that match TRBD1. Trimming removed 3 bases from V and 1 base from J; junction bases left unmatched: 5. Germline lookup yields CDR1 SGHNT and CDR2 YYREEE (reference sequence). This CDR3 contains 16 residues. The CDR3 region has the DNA TGTGCCAGCAGCTCCCCCGGACAGGGGTCCTACAATGAGCAGTTCTTC. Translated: CASSSPGQGSYNEQFF.

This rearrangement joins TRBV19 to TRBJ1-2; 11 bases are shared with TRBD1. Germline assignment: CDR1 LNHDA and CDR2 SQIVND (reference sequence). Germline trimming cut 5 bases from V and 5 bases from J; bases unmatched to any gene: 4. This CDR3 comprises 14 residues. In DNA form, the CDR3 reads TGTGCCAGTAGTGGACAGGGGGCGAGGTATGGCTACACCTTC. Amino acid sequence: CASSGQGARYGYTF.

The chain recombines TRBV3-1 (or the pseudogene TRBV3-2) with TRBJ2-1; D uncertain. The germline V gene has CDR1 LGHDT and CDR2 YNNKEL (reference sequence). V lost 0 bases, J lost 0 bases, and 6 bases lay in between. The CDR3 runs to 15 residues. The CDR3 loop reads CASSQDYVSYNEQFF. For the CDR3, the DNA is TGTGCCAGCAGCCAAGACTATGTCTCCTACAATGAGCAGTTCTTC.

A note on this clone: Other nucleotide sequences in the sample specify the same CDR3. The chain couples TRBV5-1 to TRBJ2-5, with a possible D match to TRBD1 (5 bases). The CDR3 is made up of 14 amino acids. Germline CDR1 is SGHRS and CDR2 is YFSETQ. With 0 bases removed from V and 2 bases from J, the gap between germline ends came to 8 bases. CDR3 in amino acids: CASSLGQPQETQYF. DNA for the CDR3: TGCGCCAGCAGCTTGGGACAGCCACAAGAGACCCAGTACTTC.

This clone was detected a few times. For the CDR3, the DNA is TGTGCCATCAGCTCCGGACAGGGCTTTAATCAGCCCCAGCATTTT. Encoded protein: CAISSGQGFNQPQHF. The chain is built from TRBV10-3 and TRBJ1-5, with TRBD1 matching 8 bases. The CDR3 consists of 15 residues. Germline CDR1 and CDR2: ENHRY and SYGVKD. Trimming removed 6 bases from V and 4 bases from J; junction bases left unmatched: 8.

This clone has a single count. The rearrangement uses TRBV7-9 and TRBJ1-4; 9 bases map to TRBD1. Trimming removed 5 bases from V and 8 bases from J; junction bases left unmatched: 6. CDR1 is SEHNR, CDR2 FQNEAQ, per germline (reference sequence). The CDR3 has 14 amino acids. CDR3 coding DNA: TGTGCCAGCAGCCAGGGACAGGGCCGGGAAAAACTGTTTTTT. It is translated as CASSQGQGREKLFF.

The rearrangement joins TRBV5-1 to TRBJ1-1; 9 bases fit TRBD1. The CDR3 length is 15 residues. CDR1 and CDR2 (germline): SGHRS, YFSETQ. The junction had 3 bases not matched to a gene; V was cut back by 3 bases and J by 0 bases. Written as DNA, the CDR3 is TGCGCCAGCAGCTCCGGGGACAGGGTGAACACTGAAGCTTTCTTT. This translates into CASSSGDRVNTEAFF.

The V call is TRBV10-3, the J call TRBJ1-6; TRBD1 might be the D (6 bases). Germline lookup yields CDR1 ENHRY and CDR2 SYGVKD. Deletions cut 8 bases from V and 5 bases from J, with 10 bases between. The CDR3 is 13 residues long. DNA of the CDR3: TGTGCCATCGGGACACAGGATAATTCACCCCTCCACTTT. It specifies CAIGTQDNSPLHF.

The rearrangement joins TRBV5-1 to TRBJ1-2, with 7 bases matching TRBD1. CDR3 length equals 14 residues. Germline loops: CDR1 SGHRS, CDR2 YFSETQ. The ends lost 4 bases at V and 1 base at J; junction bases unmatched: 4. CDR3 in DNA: TGCGCCAGCAGCAGAGACAGGGATAACTATGGCTACACCTTC. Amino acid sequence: CASSRDRDNYGYTF.

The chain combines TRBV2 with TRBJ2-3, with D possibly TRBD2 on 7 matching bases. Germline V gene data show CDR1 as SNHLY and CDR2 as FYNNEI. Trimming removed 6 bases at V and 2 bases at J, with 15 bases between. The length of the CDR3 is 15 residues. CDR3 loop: CASRDGGLNTDTQYF. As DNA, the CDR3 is TGTGCCAGCAGAGACGGGGGGCTTAACACAGATACGCAGTATTTT. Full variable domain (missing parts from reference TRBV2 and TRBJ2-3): EPEVTQTPSHQVTQMGQEVILRCVPISNHLYFYWYRQILGQKVEFLVSFYNNEISEKSEIFDDQFSVERPDGSNFTLKIRSTKLEDSAMYFCASRDGGLNTDTQYFGPGTRLTVL.

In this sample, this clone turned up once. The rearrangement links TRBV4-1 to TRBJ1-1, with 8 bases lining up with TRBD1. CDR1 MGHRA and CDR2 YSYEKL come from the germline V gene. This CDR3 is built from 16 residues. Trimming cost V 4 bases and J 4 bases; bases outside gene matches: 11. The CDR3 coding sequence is TGCGCCAGCAGCCCCAGGACAGGGATGGCGGTCACTGAAGCTTTCTTT. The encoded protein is CASSPRTGMAVTEAFF.

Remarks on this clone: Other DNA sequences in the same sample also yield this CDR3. CDR3 region: CASSPRNTEAFF. The CDR3 DNA is TGTGCCAGCTCACCCAGGAACACTGAAGCTTTCTTT. The V and J genes are TRBV18 and TRBJ1-1; no clear D. Between the trimmed V and J ends, which lost 3 bases and 1 base, there was a span of 3 bases. This CDR3 region has 12 residues. Germline V gene lookup returns CDR1 KGHSH and CDR2 LQKENI.

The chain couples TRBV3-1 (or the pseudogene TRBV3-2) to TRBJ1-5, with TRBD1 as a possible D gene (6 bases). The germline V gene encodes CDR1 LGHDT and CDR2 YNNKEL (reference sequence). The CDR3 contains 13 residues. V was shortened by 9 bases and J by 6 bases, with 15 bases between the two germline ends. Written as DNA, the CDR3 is TGTGCCAGACCACGGGGGGCATCTCAGCCCCAGCATTTT. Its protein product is CARPRGASQPQHF.

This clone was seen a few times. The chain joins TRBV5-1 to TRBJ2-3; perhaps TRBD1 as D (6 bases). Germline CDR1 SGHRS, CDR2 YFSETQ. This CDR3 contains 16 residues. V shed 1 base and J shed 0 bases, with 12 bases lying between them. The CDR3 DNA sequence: TGCGCCAGCAGCTTGTTCCAGGGGTCCAGCACAGATACGCAGTATTTT. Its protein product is CASSLFQGSSTDTQYF.

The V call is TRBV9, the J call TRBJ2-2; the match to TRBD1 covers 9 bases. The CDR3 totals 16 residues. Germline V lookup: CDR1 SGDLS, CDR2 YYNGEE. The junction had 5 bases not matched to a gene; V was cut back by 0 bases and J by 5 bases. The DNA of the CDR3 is TGTGCCAGCAGCGTAGAGAGAGGACAGGGGACCGGGGAGCTGTTTTTT. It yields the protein CASSVERGQGTGELFF.

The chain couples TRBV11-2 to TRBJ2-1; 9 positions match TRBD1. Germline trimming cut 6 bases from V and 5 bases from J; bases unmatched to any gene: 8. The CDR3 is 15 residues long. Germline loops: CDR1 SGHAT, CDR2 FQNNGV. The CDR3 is CASRRGDRVDNEQFF. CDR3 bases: TGTGCCAGCAGACGGGGGGACAGGGTGGACAATGAGCAGTTCTTC.